These T cell receptor beta chains were read from a single sample in a study of T cells in Graves' hyperthyroidism and ophthalmopathy. One entry per CDR3 protein, called by TCRdb with MiXCR from the multiplex PCR reads. This sample carries around 580,000 distinct CDR3 sequences, about a sixth of them seen once, and the ten largest clones take around a sixth. Sample: blood. These receptors were collected from a woman between 18 and 29 years old with Graves' hyperthyroidism. CDR3s include the opening cysteine and the closing phenylalanine or tryptophan. The D gene is left open where the match is weak. Part of the rows lack a size; the others show once, few, many or a class for expanded clones.

CDR3 length,J gene,V gene,clone size,D gene,CDR3 DNA,CDR3 protein
15,TRBJ1-2,TRBV19,-,TRBD1,TGTGCCAGTAGTGTCACAGGGGCGGACAACTATGGCTACACCTTC,CASSVTGADNYGYTF
15,TRBJ2-2,TRBV24-1,many,-,TGTGCCACCAGTGATTTGGGACAGCGCACCGGGGAGCTGTTTTTT,CATSDLGQRTGELFF
11,TRBJ2-1,TRBV7-9,many,-,TGTGCCAGCAGCTTATGGGGAGAGCAGTTCTTC,CASSLWGEQFF
14,TRBJ2-1,TRBV30,-,-,TGTGCCTGGAGTGTTTCAGGGATTGGCGATGAGCAGTTCTTC,CAWSVSGIGDEQFF
13,TRBJ2-2,TRBV29-1,many,-,TGCAGCGTTATACGGTCGAACACCGGGGAGCTGTTTTTT,CSVIRSNTGELFF
15,TRBJ1-5,TRBV27,few,TRBD1,TGTGCCAGCAGTTCACAGGGGATGGGGAATCAGCCCCAGCATTTT,CASSSQGMGNQPQHF
12,TRBJ1-1,TRBV6-2/TRBV6-3,-,-,TGTGCCAGCAGTAACAGGGCTCCTGAAGCTTTCTTT,CASSNRAPEAFF
13,TRBJ2-3,TRBV20-1,many,TRBD1,TGCAGTGCGCCGGACAGGCGCACAGATACGCAGTATTTT,CSAPDRRTDTQYF
16,TRBJ2-7,TRBV7-2,-,-,TGCGCCAGCAGCCAAAAAGGGGGTCCCACCTCCTACGAGCAGTACTTC,CASSQKGGPTSYEQYF
17,TRBJ2-7,TRBV4-1,many,-,TGCGCCAGCAGCCAAGATAGTCTGGGGGGTTCACCTGGGGAGCAGTACTTC,CASSQDSLGGSPGEQYF
16,TRBJ1-6,TRBV6-5,-,-,TGTGCCAGCAGCGACTTGAGGGGGGGGCTCGGTTCACCCCTCCACTTT,CASSDLRGGLGSPLHF
14,TRBJ1-5,TRBV18,few,-,TGTGCCAGCTCACCGTTCGATAGCAATCAGCCCCAGCATTTT,CASSPFDSNQPQHF
16,TRBJ1-5,TRBV3-1,-,-,TGTGCCAGCAGCCAAGATAGCCCAAACAGCAATCAGCCCCAGCATTTT,CASSQDSPNSNQPQHF
16,TRBJ2-1,TRBV11-2,-,TRBD2,TGTGCCAGCAGCTTAGTTCTTGGGAGGGCCTTAGGTAAGCAGTTCTTC,CASSLVLGRALGKQFF
14,TRBJ1-5,TRBV12-3/TRBV12-4,few,-,TGTGCCAGCAGCCGTGGGGGGAAAAATCAGCCCCAGCATTTT,CASSRGGKNQPQHF
13,TRBJ2-5,TRBV15,-,-,TGTGCCACCAGCGGGAGAATCCAAGAGACCCAGTACTTC,CATSGRIQETQYF
16,TRBJ1-1,TRBV12-3/TRBV12-4,many,TRBD1,TGTGCCAGCAGTGTGATCAGGGGGCTCCCGAACACTGAAGCTTTCTTT,CASSVIRGLPNTEAFF
18,TRBJ2-2,TRBV5-5,-,TRBD1,TGTGCCAGCAGCTTGGGCAGGACAGGTCCTCGGTGGACCGGGGAGCTGTTTTTT,CASSLGRTGPRWTGELFF
12,TRBJ2-2,TRBV10-1,-,-,TGCGCCAGCAGTGATTATCTGGGGGAGCTGTTTTTT,CASSDYLGELFF
18,TRBJ1-3,TRBV3-1,-,-,TGTGCCAGCAGCGAACGGGGATTACGGGGGAAGCGTGGAAACACCATATATTTT,CASSERGLRGKRGNTIYF
14,TRBJ2-1,TRBV4-2,-,TRBD2,TGTGCCAGCCGGCCCGGCGGGAGGGTCGGTGAGCAGTTCTTC,CASRPGGRVGEQFF
16,TRBJ1-4,TRBV7-8,few,-,TGTGCCAGCAGCTCATCTCGGACACGAGGAAATGAAAAACTGTTTTTT,CASSSSRTRGNEKLFF
12,TRBJ1-2,TRBV3-1,few,-,TGTGCCAGCAGCCAAGCCGGGAACGGCTACACCTTC,CASSQAGNGYTF
15,TRBJ2-2,TRBV11-2,few,-,TGTGCCAGCAGCCCCACCGGGGGAGAACCCGGGGAGCTGTTTTTT,CASSPTGGEPGELFF
13,TRBJ1-6,TRBV7-8,many,-,TGTGCCAGCAGCCTAGGGTCGGATTCACCCCTCCACTTT,CASSLGSDSPLHF
13,TRBJ1-1,TRBV12-3/TRBV12-4,many,-,TGTGCCAGCAGTTTAGATGTCGACACTGAAGCTTTCTTT,CASSLDVDTEAFF
11,TRBJ2-7,TRBV10-3,few,-,TGTGCCATCAGTGCGTCATACGAGCAGTACTTC,CAISASYEQYF
15,TRBJ1-2,TRBV12-3/TRBV12-4,few,-,TGTGCCAGCAGTTTCTCATGGGGGCAGGGCTATGGCTACACCTTC,CASSFSWGQGYGYTF
12,TRBJ1-2,TRBV7-2,-,-,TGTGCCAGCAGCTTCGACCCGGAGGGCTACACCTTC,CASSFDPEGYTF
19,TRBJ2-6,TRBV5-1,-,TRBD1,TGCGCCAGCAGCTTGGCCGGGACAGGTTCCTCTTCTGGGGCCAACGTCCTGACTTTC,CASSLAGTGSSSGANVLTF
14,TRBJ2-3,TRBV27,many,-,TGTGCCAGCAGTTTCATAAAAACTCGAGATACGCAGTATTTT,CASSFIKTRDTQYF
14,TRBJ2-3,TRBV20-1,few,TRBD2,TGCAGTGCTAGAGAAGGGACTAGCATAGATACGCAGTATTTT,CSAREGTSIDTQYF
14,TRBJ1-1,TRBV20-1,many,TRBD1,TGCAGTGCTAGAGAGTACAGGGGGCACACTGAAGCTTTCTTT,CSAREYRGHTEAFF
14,TRBJ1-6,TRBV20-1,-,-,TGCAGTGCCCCCACCCGGACAAAGAATTCACCCCTCCACTTT,CSAPTRTKNSPLHF
14,TRBJ2-3,TRBV12-3/TRBV12-4,-,-,TGTGCCAGCACTCCCGAACAGGGTATAGATACGCAGTATTTT,CASTPEQGIDTQYF
15,TRBJ2-7,TRBV7-9,-,-,TGTGCCAGCAGCTTAGGCGGCCAGGGGAACTACGAGCAGTACTTC,CASSLGGQGNYEQYF
15,TRBJ2-3,TRBV20-1,many,-,TGCAGTGCTCCTATCTGGGACACCGCCTCGGATACGCAGTATTTT,CSAPIWDTASDTQYF
15,TRBJ2-7,TRBV4-2,many,TRBD2,TGTGCCAGCAGCCAAACTAGCGGGGTCCACTACGAGCAGTACTTC,CASSQTSGVHYEQYF
16,TRBJ1-6,TRBV4-1,few,TRBD1,TGCGCCAGCAGCCAAGGGGACGACAGGGAAAATTCACCCCTCCACTTT,CASSQGDDRENSPLHF
18,TRBJ2-3,TRBV15,-,TRBD2,TGTGCCACCAGGGACTGGGGTAGCGGGGGATCTAGCACAGATACGCAGTATTTT,CATRDWGSGGSSTDTQYF
17,TRBJ1-1,TRBV5-6,few,-,TGTGCCAGCAGCTTCTTGGAGCAGGGGTACATGAACACTGAAGCTTTCTTT,CASSFLEQGYMNTEAFF
14,TRBJ2-7,TRBV6-1,many,-,TGTGCCAGCAGGACCGGGACGGGCTTCTACGAGCAGTACTTC,CASRTGTGFYEQYF
14,TRBJ2-7,TRBV5-1,few,-,TGCGCCAGCAGCTTACATGGGGATGGTTACGAGCAGTACTTC,CASSLHGDGYEQYF
15,TRBJ2-7,TRBV6-6,few,TRBD1,TGTGCCAGCAGTTACTCGGGACAGGCAGCCTACGAGCAGTACTTC,CASSYSGQAAYEQYF
15,TRBJ2-1,TRBV20-1,many,TRBD1,TGCAGTGTCAGGCTCCTGGGGACAGGGGACAATGAGCAGTTCTTC,CSVRLLGTGDNEQFF
13,TRBJ1-6,TRBV20-1,few,-,TGCAGTGCTAGTACAGGGAATAATTCACCCCTCCACTTT,CSASTGNNSPLHF
14,TRBJ1-1,TRBV2,-,-,TGTGCCAGCGCCGGAGTATCGAGGAACACTGAAGCTTTCTTT,CASAGVSRNTEAFF
13,TRBJ1-6,TRBV5-1,few,-,TGCGCCAGCAGCGTCACAGGGACTTCACCCCTCCACTTT,CASSVTGTSPLHF
13,TRBJ2-1,TRBV5-1,-,-,TGCGCCAGCAGCACGGGCCGGACGGTTGAGCAGTTCTTC,CASSTGRTVEQFF
15,TRBJ1-6,TRBV20-1,few,-,TGCAGTGCTACCCCACGGACAGACTATAATTCACCCCTCCACTTT,CSATPRTDYNSPLHF
14,TRBJ1-2,TRBV9,few,-,TGTGCCAGCAGCGTAGGGGCAGGGCTCTATGGCTACACCTTC,CASSVGAGLYGYTF
13,TRBJ1-2,TRBV9,few,-,TGTGCCAGCAGCGTAGGGAACACCTATGGCTACACCTTC,CASSVGNTYGYTF
13,TRBJ2-7,TRBV12-3/TRBV12-4,-,TRBD1,TGTGCCAGCACCACCGGGACAGCGTACGAGCAGTACTTC,CASTTGTAYEQYF
15,TRBJ1-1,TRBV10-3,many,TRBD1,TGTGCCATCAGGTCCCGGACAGGGGAGAACACTGAAGCTTTCTTT,CAIRSRTGENTEAFF
12,TRBJ2-5,TRBV29-1,few,-,TGCAGCGTTGAAGAGGGAGCAAAGTTCCAGTACTTC,CSVEEGAKFQYF